These 25 T cell receptor beta chains came from one sample sequenced in a study of Graves' ophthalmopathy and Graves' hyperthyroidism. The authors amplified TCR beta CDR3 regions, and they did so from RNA transcripts for repertoire sequencing. In the first round, RT-PCR was carried out with HTBI primers, and a multiplex PCR formed the second round. Via MiXCR, TCRdb re-called the multiplex PCR reads, giving one row per CDR3 protein. The data show approximately 1.2 million distinct CDR3 sequences, about two fifths seen once. The specimen sequenced was peripheral blood or thyroid tissue (not recorded which). The receptors come from an adult man with Graves' hyperthyroidism.

This clonotype has more than one count but fewer than ten. One junction end disagrees with the germline gene, perhaps due to a read error. The V and J genes are TRBV10-3 and TRBJ1-5, with D possibly matching TRBD1 (5 bases). Germline-derived CDR1 and CDR2 are ENHRY and SYGVKD. This CDR3 contains 15 residues. The CDR3, as DNA: TGTGCCAGCAGTACCGACCAGGGAGGGAATCAGCCCCAGCATTTT. Protein product: CASSTDQGGNQPQHF.

The rearrangement links TRBV20-1 to TRBJ1-2, with D uncertain. Germline V CDR1 and CDR2: DFQATT, SNEGSKA (reference sequence). This CDR3 comprises 14 residues. V lost 0 bases to trimming and J lost 6 bases, with 14 bases between them. The CDR3 nucleotides are TGCAGTGCTAGAGAACCCTCCCTCGAGAATGGCTACACCTTC. Its translation is CSAREPSLENGYTF.

The chain employs TRBV6-5 and TRBJ2-6; D might be TRBD1 (6 bases). Germline loops: CDR1 MNHEY, CDR2 SVGAGI. The CDR3 has 18 amino acids. The V end was cut by 0 bases, the J end by 0 bases, with 12 bases between. The CDR3 is CASSYSPGAPSGANVLTF. The CDR3 DNA reads as TGTGCCAGCAGTTACTCGCCAGGGGCACCCTCTGGGGCCAACGTCCTGACTTTC.

This clonotype was counted between two and nine times. This chain joins TRBV9 and TRBJ2-2, with D perhaps being TRBD1 or TRBD2 (6 bases each). The germline V and J ends were trimmed by 7 bases and 4 bases, with 14 bases remaining between them. The CDR3 is 14 amino acids. Germline assignment: CDR1 SGDLS and CDR2 YYNGEE. CDR3 coding DNA: TGTGCCAGCTCGGGGGCGCCCGGCACCGGGGAGCTGTTTTTT. Translated, it gives CASSGAPGTGELFF.

This clonotype was seen at least ten times. V is TRBV11-2 and J is TRBJ2-7; D is unresolved. The CDR3 runs 13 residues. V was clipped by 5 bases and J by 2 bases, with 10 bases between them. CDR1 is SGHAT and CDR2 is FQNNGV in the germline V gene. The CDR3: CASSRGPTYEQYF. DNA of the CDR3: TGTGCCAGCAGCCGAGGACCGACCTACGAGCAGTACTTC. Full variable domain (outside the CDR3, taken from reference TRBV11-2 and TRBJ2-7): EAGVAQSPRYKIIEKRQSVAFWCNPISGHATLYWYQQILGQGPKLLIQFQNNGVVDDSQLPKDRFSAERLKGVDSTLKIQPAKLEDSAVYLCASSRGPTYEQYFGPGTRLTVT.

The chain employs TRBV7-6 and TRBJ1-5, with unresolved D. The CDR3 consists of 15 residues. V dropped 2 bases and J dropped 11 bases, with 19 bases sitting between them. CDR1 is SGHVS and CDR2 is FNYEAQ in the germline V gene. This chain's CDR3 is CASSLFSGGQETQHF. The DNA for the CDR3 is TGTGCCAGCAGCTTATTTTCGGGAGGGCAAGAGACCCAGCATTTT.

The rearrangement uses TRBV5-1 and TRBJ1-1; D is possibly TRBD1 (5 bases). This CDR3 region has 15 residues. The germline V and J ends were trimmed by 2 bases and 6 bases, with 17 bases remaining between them. Germline assignment: CDR1 SGHRS and CDR2 YFSETQ. The CDR3 loop is CASSFRAGGDAEAFF. The CDR3 DNA is TGCGCCAGCAGCTTCAGGGCGGGGGGGGACGCTGAAGCTTTCTTT.

In the case of this clonotype: This may arise from a read error, as a much more abundant clone is one base away. The gene calls are TRBV25-1 and TRBJ1-3, with D uncertain. From germline, CDR1 is MGHDK and CDR2 SYGVNS. This CDR3 spans 14 amino acids. This CDR3 reads CTTSIAGTGNTIYF. As DNA, the CDR3 is TGTACCACCTCAATTGCGGGAACTGGAAACACCATATATTTT.

This clonotype was recorded a few times. The J gene is TRBJ2-5, the V gene TRBV7-8, with 10 positions matching TRBD2. The CDR3 has 16 amino acids. The junction had 13 bases not matched to a gene; V was cut back by 5 bases and J by 7 bases. Per germline, CDR1 SGHVS and CDR2 FQNEAQ. CDR3 nucleotide sequence: TGTGCCAGCAGCCCCCAGGGGAGTAGCGGGAGGTCGACCCAGTACTTC. Translated: CASSPQGSSGRSTQYF.

The chain combines TRBV11-2 with TRBJ2-7, with 7 bases aligning to TRBD1. The CDR3 has 13 residues. J lost 3 bases, V lost 7 bases, and 6 bases had no gene match. Per the germline V gene, CDR1 is SGHAT and CDR2 is FQNNGV. CDR3 protein: CASNGQVIYEQYF. The CDR3 coding sequence is TGTGCCAGCAACGGACAGGTGATCTACGAGCAGTACTTC.

This clonotype was observed at least ten times. The V gene is TRBV24-1, the J gene TRBJ1-1; D unresolved. Trimming took 9 bases from V and 1 from J, leaving 5 bases between them. Germline lookup yields CDR1 KGHDR and CDR2 SFDVKD. The CDR3 sequence is 11 residues long. The CDR3 nucleotides read TGTGCCACCCGCCCGAACACTGAAGCTTTCTTT. It encodes CATRPNTEAFF.

This clonotype was seen many times. This chain joins TRBV15 and TRBJ1-5; possible D gene TRBD1, 6 bases. Trimming removed 1 base from V and 4 bases from J, with 11 bases in between. CDR1 and CDR2 from the germline V gene are LNHNV and YYDKDF (reference sequence). The CDR3 runs to 15 residues. The CDR3 DNA is TGTGCCACCAGCAGAGCCGCCGGGACAAATCAGCCCCAGCATTTT. This translates into CATSRAAGTNQPQHF.

The chain joins TRBV6-5 to TRBJ2-7; D may correspond to TRBD1 or TRBD2 (6 bases each). The CDR3 runs 11 residues. V lost 10 bases and J lost 5, with 12 bases in between. Germline loops: CDR1 MNHEY, CDR2 SVGAGI. DNA for the CDR3: TGTGCCAAGTCGAGGGGGGACGAGCAGTACTTC. This codes for CAKSRGDEQYF.

On this clonotype itself: A read error is likely, as this CDR3 ends without the conserved phenylalanine or tryptophan. The genes are TRBV2 and TRBJ1-1; a possible D gene is TRBD1 (6 bases). V was trimmed by 8 bases and J by 2 bases, leaving 12 bases between them. In germline, CDR1 is SNHLY, CDR2 FYNNEI. CDR3 length: 13 residues. Here the CDR3 DNA reads TGTGCCAGCGAACAGGGTGATAACACTGAAGCTTTCTAT. Translation gives CASEQGDNTEAFY.

This clonotype was detected ten times or more. This chain uses TRBV11-2 with TRBJ2-7; D remains ambiguous. Germline CDR1 SGHAT, CDR2 FQNNGV. V lost 7 bases and J 4 bases, leaving 17 bases between the germline ends. This CDR3 spans 14 amino acids. The CDR3 here is CASTLSRVSYEQYF. The CDR3, as DNA: TGTGCCAGCACCCTCTCAAGGGTCAGTTACGAGCAGTACTTC.

This sequence joins TRBV11-2 and TRBJ1-1, with unresolved D. V lost 4 bases, J lost 1 base, and 19 bases lay in between. This CDR3 is built from 17 residues. Germline V lookup: CDR1 SGHAT, CDR2 FQNNGV. CDR3 loop: CASSWVPETWGNTEAFF. The CDR3 region has the DNA TGTGCCAGCAGCTGGGTGCCGGAAACATGGGGGAACACTGAAGCTTTCTTT.

The V call is TRBV10-3, the J call TRBJ2-7, with D possibly TRBD1 on 5 matching bases. This CDR3 has 13 residues. Between the trimmed V and J ends, which lost 10 bases and 0 bases, there was a span of 13 bases. Per the germline V gene, CDR1 is ENHRY and CDR2 is SYGVKD. CDR3 protein: CASIPDSSYEQYF. The CDR3, as DNA: TGTGCCAGCATTCCCGACAGCTCCTACGAGCAGTACTTC.

This clonotype was counted ten times or more. The chain joins TRBV6-5 to TRBJ2-2; D call uncertain. The CDR3 length is 13 residues. Looked up from germline, CDR1 is MNHEY and CDR2 is SVGAGI. V lost 0 bases and J 6 bases, leaving 5 bases between the germline ends. The CDR3 reads CASSYSMSGELFF. In DNA, the CDR3 is TGTGCCAGCAGTTACTCGATGTCCGGGGAGCTGTTTTTT.

This clonotype was recorded at least ten times. The chain employs TRBV15 and TRBJ1-2; D unresolved. Deletions cut 1 base from V and 6 bases from J, with 9 bases between. In germline, CDR1 is LNHNV, CDR2 YYDKDF (reference sequence). The length of the CDR3 is 13 residues. The CDR3 protein is CATSRGGNNGYTF. CDR3 nucleotide sequence: TGTGCCACCAGCAGAGGTGGGAATAATGGCTACACCTTC.

This sequence joins TRBV19 and TRBJ2-7; no firm D call. Germline CDR1 and CDR2: LNHDA and SQIVND (reference sequence). Trimming removed 1 base at V and 2 bases at J, with 12 bases between. CDR3 length: 15 residues. CDR3 in DNA: TGTGCCAGTAGTATAGGGCATCTCCCAGCCTACGAGCAGTACTTC. Translation gives CASSIGHLPAYEQYF.

At least ten counts were recorded for this clonotype. The chain uses TRBV14 and TRBJ1-1; D uncertain. Germline CDR1 reads SGHDN; CDR2 reads FVKESK. Between the trimmed V and J ends, which lost 1 base and 7 bases, there was a span of 13 bases. This CDR3 has 14 amino acids. The CDR3 protein is CASSQVQARREAFF. The CDR3 bases are TGTGCCAGCAGCCAAGTTCAGGCCCGACGTGAAGCTTTCTTT.

This clonotype appeared many times. The J gene is TRBJ2-7, the V gene TRBV7-6, with D hard to call. CDR1 is SGHVS and CDR2 is FNYEAQ in the germline V gene. The CDR3 is 14 amino acids. V lost 5 bases and J lost 4, with 15 bases in between. The CDR3 sequence is CASSPREAEYEQYF. CDR3 coding DNA: TGTGCCAGCAGCCCTAGGGAAGCAGAATACGAGCAGTACTTC.

This clonotype was counted at least ten times. The V and J genes are TRBV29-1 and TRBJ1-2; D possibly corresponds to TRBD1 (6 bases). This CDR3 has 14 residues. Trimming took off 5 bases at V and 2 bases at J, with 15 bases between the two ends. Germline V gene data show CDR1 as SQVTM and CDR2 as ANQGSEA. For the CDR3, the DNA is TGCAGCGTTAATTTCGGGACAAAAAACTATGGCTACACCTTC. Translating it yields CSVNFGTKNYGYTF.

Comment on this clonotype: This may be a read error, as it is one base from a much larger clone. The CDR3 coding sequence is TGCGCCAGCAGTGAGGACGGGGCCAGGGCCGGGGAGCTGTTTTTT. Translating gives CASSEDGARAGELFF. This rearrangement joins TRBV10-2 to TRBJ2-2; either TRBD1 or TRBD2 may fit D (5 bases each). CDR3 length equals 15 residues. CDR1 WSHSY and CDR2 SAAADI come from the germline V gene. Trimming pared 2 bases from V and 6 bases from J, leaving 13 bases between.

This chain connects TRBV12-3 or TRBV12-4 to TRBJ2-7, with a weak D call TRBD1 (6 bases). Trimming stripped 4 bases from V and 7 bases from J, with 20 bases between. The CDR3 is 15 amino acids. As DNA, the CDR3 is TGTGCCAGCAGTTCGGTCCCTACAGGGAAGTGGGAGCAGTACTTC. Protein product: CASSSVPTGKWEQYF.